This passage covers 25 T cell receptor beta chains from one sample sequenced in a study of cytomegalovirus exposure and HLA in healthy donors. The PCR contained 60 Vbeta and 13 Jbeta primers. Produced via immunoSEQ multiplex PCR; TCRdb's table is partial and in-frame only. The sample consists of fewer than 200,000 clones, 9.5% of them appearing once. The material sequenced was PBMCs. Receptors originate from a woman aged 25 to 45 in good health and CMV-seropositive.

In this sample, this clone turned up a few times. The V gene is TRBV7-2, the J gene TRBJ1-1, with 8 positions matching TRBD1. V was clipped by 7 bases and J by 1 base; unmatched bases: 8. This CDR3 has 15 residues. Germline V lookup: CDR1 SGHTA, CDR2 FQGNSA. The CDR3 bases are TGTGCCAGCACTCAAAAGGGACAGGCGAACACTGAAGCTTTCTTT. It translates to CASTQKGQANTEAFF.

The CDR3 loop is CASTRGGSYNEQFF. The CDR3, as DNA: TGTGCCAGCACCCGGGGAGGTTCCTACAATGAGCAGTTCTTC. The chain employs TRBV6-5 and TRBJ2-1, with a weak D call TRBD2 (6 bases). Germline V CDR1 and CDR2: MNHEY, SVGAGI. Trimming shortened V by 7 bases and J by 1 base, and 11 bases separated the two germline ends. The CDR3 runs 14 residues.

The table lists this clone with a few counts. This sequence joins TRBV2 and TRBJ2-1; TRBD1 agrees at 9 bases. V was pared by 10 bases and J by 0 bases, with 4 bases of the junction left unmatched. The CDR3 is made up of 14 amino acids. The germline V gene has CDR1 SNHLY and CDR2 FYNNEI. This CDR3 reads CATGQGSSYNEQFF. The CDR3 nucleotides read TGTGCCACCGGACAGGGGAGCTCCTACAATGAGCAGTTCTTC.

This clone has a handful of counts. The chain uses TRBV9 and TRBJ2-3, with 7 bases that match TRBD2. J was trimmed by 2 bases and V by 0 bases; bases with no gene match: 6. In germline, CDR1 is SGDLS, CDR2 YYNGEE. CDR3 length: 16 amino acids. CDR3 bases: TGTGCCAGCAGCGTAGTACCAGCGGGATTCACAGATACGCAGTATTTT. Translated: CASSVVPAGFTDTQYF. Combining the CDR3 with reference TRBV9 and TRBJ2-3 gives the whole variable domain DSGVTQTPKHLITATGQRVTLRCSPRSGDLSVYWYQQSLDQGLQFLIQYYNGEERAKGNILERFSAQQFPDLHSELNLSSLELGDSALYFCASSVVPAGFTDTQYFGPGTRLTVL.

The V call is TRBV6-5, the J call TRBJ2-7; 10 nucleotides agree with TRBD1. Trimming took 4 bases from V and 6 from J; bases not matched to a gene: 6. This CDR3 contains 14 residues. CDR1 and CDR2 from the germline V gene are MNHEY and SVGAGI. The DNA for the CDR3 is TGTGCCAGCAGTTCCGGGACAGGGGTGGTCGAGCAGTACTTC. Its protein product is CASSSGTGVVEQYF.

V is TRBV4-1 and J is TRBJ2-7; 10 positions match TRBD1. V lost 1 base to trimming and J lost 0 bases; unmatched junction nucleotides: 12. The CDR3 totals 19 residues. CDR1 and CDR2 (germline): MGHRA, YSYEKL. Here the CDR3 DNA reads TGCGCCAGCAGCCAAGTATCTCCTCCGGGACAGGGGACCTCCTACGAGCAGTACTTC. It specifies CASSQVSPPGQGTSYEQYF.

This clone turned up a few times. The chain combines TRBV7-2 with TRBJ1-2, with D perhaps TRBD1 (5 bases). Trimming removed 3 bases at V and 4 bases at J, with 9 bases between. The CDR3 contains 13 residues. Per the germline V gene, CDR1 is SGHTA and CDR2 is FQGNSA. The CDR3 DNA reads as TGTGCCAGCAGCTTGGGGGGACGCTATGGCTACACCTTC. It encodes CASSLGGRYGYTF.

This chain uses TRBV18 with TRBJ2-7, with 9 bases aligning to TRBD1. Germline CDR1 KGHSH, CDR2 LQKENI. V lost 3 bases to trimming and J lost 8 bases; unmatched junction nucleotides: 5. The CDR3 runs 13 residues. This CDR3 is CASSPGDREKQYF. The CDR3 DNA follows: TGTGCCAGCTCACCTGGGGACAGGGAAAAGCAGTACTTC.

This clone was seen a handful of times. V and J are TRBV19 and TRBJ2-7; D unclear. V gave up 1 base and J gave up 0 bases, with 10 bases separating them. Germline values: CDR1 LNHDA, CDR2 SQIVND (reference sequence). This CDR3 has 15 amino acids. The CDR3 region has the DNA TGTGCCAGTAGTATAGTTGCGCAGGCCTCCTACGAGCAGTACTTC. It yields the protein CASSIVAQASYEQYF.

This clone was seen once. V is TRBV5-8 and J is TRBJ2-4; the D gene is possibly TRBD2 (5 bases). In germline, CDR1 is SGHTS, CDR2 YDEGEE. Trimming pared 4 bases from V and 0 bases from J, leaving 20 bases between. CDR3 length equals 18 residues. DNA for the CDR3: TGTGCCAGCAGCCATGGCTTGAAGGATCGGGAAGCCAAAAACATTCAGTACTTC. It is translated as CASSHGLKDREAKNIQYF.

CDR3 nucleotides: TGTGCCAGCAGCTTGGGGGGGGTCGGGACTGGCGGGTACGAGCAGTACTTC. It yields the protein CASSLGGVGTGGYEQYF. The V call is TRBV5-4, the J call TRBJ2-7; maybe TRBD2 (6 bases). From germline, CDR1 is SGHNT and CDR2 YYREEE (reference sequence). With 0 bases removed from V and 4 bases from J, the gap between germline ends came to 20 bases. This CDR3 is 17 amino acids long.

This clone was counted between two and nine times. V usage is TRBV6-5 and J usage is TRBJ2-4; weak D call: TRBD2 (5 bases). CDR3 length: 15 residues. Germline values: CDR1 MNHEY, CDR2 SVGAGI. The V end lost 5 bases, the J end lost 4 bases, and 15 bases lay between the germline ends. The CDR3 spells CASSPGVVAKNIQYF. DNA of the CDR3: TGTGCCAGCAGTCCGGGCGTAGTAGCGAAAAACATTCAGTACTTC.

This clone came up a few times. V usage is TRBV27 and J usage is TRBJ1-2; no reliable D call. V lost 3 bases, J lost 4 bases, and 15 bases lay in between. This CDR3 is 15 amino acids long. Germline CDR1 reads MNHEY; CDR2 reads SMNVEV (reference sequence). Here the CDR3 reads CASSFGGLAGYGYTF. The CDR3 region has the DNA TGTGCCAGCAGTTTCGGCGGATTGGCGGGCTATGGCTACACCTTC.

There are a few counts of this clone. Other DNA sequences of this sample code for an identical CDR3. The chain combines TRBV10-2 with TRBJ2-7; 8 nucleotides align to TRBD2. The CDR3 totals 12 residues. Trimming took 8 bases from V and 5 from J; bases not matched to a gene: 5. Germline-derived CDR1 and CDR2 are WSHSY and SAAADI. The CDR3 protein is CASLGTSHEQYF. The CDR3 DNA follows: TGCGCCAGCCTTGGGACTAGTCACGAGCAGTACTTC.

This clone was counted many times. V is TRBV30 and J is TRBJ2-6, with D uncertain. CDR3 length: 13 amino acids. From germline, CDR1 is GTSNPN and CDR2 SVGIG (reference sequence). Between the trimmed V and J ends, which lost 5 bases and 0 bases, there was a span of 5 bases. The CDR3 coding sequence is TGTGCCTGGGTCCTCTCTGGGGCCAACGTCCTGACTTTC. This gives the protein CAWVLSGANVLTF.

The table lists this clone with a few counts. V gene TRBV5-1 combines with J gene TRBJ2-7; tentatively, D is TRBD1 (6 bases). There are 13 residues in the CDR3. Germline CDR1 SGHRS, CDR2 YFSETQ. Trimming shortened V by 3 bases and J by 0 bases, and 7 bases separated the two germline ends. The CDR3 DNA reads as TGCGCCAGCAGCTGGGACACCTCCTACGAGCAGTACTTC. It yields the protein CASSWDTSYEQYF.

This chain uses TRBV19 with TRBJ1-4; 9 nucleotides align to TRBD1. This CDR3 has 16 residues. V shed 6 bases, J shed 4 bases, and the junction held 9 bases outside the gene matches. CDR1 and CDR2 (germline): LNHDA, SQIVND (reference sequence). Here the CDR3 reads CASSSLWDRDNEKLFF. Here the CDR3 DNA reads TGTGCCAGTAGCTCCCTTTGGGACAGGGATAATGAAAAACTGTTTTTT.

The chain couples TRBV11-2 to TRBJ2-1; a weak D match, TRBD2 (9 bases). With 5 bases removed from V and 5 bases from J, the gap between germline ends came to 16 bases. The CDR3 length is 15 residues. CDR1 and CDR2 from the germline V gene are SGHAT and FQNNGV. The CDR3: CASSPGGGRDNEQFF. The CDR3 DNA follows: TGTGCCAGCAGCCCAGGGGGCGGGAGGGACAATGAGCAGTTCTTC. Looking up the rest from reference TRBV11-2 and TRBJ2-1 gives the full variable domain: EAGVAQSPRYKIIEKRQSVAFWCNPISGHATLYWYQQILGQGPKLLIQFQNNGVVDDSQLPKDRFSAERLKGVDSTLKIQPAKLEDSAVYLCASSPGGGRDNEQFFGPGTRLTVL.

This clone turned up a few times. This sequence joins TRBV5-1 and TRBJ2-5, with TRBD1 matching over 8 bases. This CDR3 is 16 amino acids long. Trimming removed 0 bases from V and 2 bases from J; junction bases left unmatched: 6. Germline CDR1 and CDR2: SGHRS and YFSETQ. In nucleotides, the CDR3 is TGCGCCAGCAGCTTGGGGGGACAGGCGTCTCAAGAGACCCAGTACTTC. Translating gives CASSLGGQASQETQYF. Looking up the rest from reference TRBV5-1 and TRBJ2-5 gives the full variable domain: KAGVTQTPRYLIKTRGQQVTLSCSPISGHRSVSWYQQTPGQGLQFLFEYFSETQRNKGNFPGRFSGRQFSNSRSEMNVSTLELGDSALYLCASSLGGQASQETQYFGPGTRLLVL.

There are a few counts of this clone. The chain links TRBV10-1 to TRBJ2-7; 8 bases are a match to TRBD2. The CDR3 runs to 14 residues. CDR1 is WNHNN and CDR2 is SYGVQD in the germline V gene (reference sequence). The V and J ends lost 3 bases and 4 bases, in that order; junction bases with no gene match: 5. The CDR3 here is CASSEIAGGYEQYF. The CDR3, as DNA: TGCGCCAGCAGTGAAATTGCGGGAGGTTACGAGCAGTACTTC.

V gene TRBV29-1 combines with J gene TRBJ2-7, with D possibly matching TRBD1 (6 bases). This CDR3 has 12 amino acids. V dropped 4 bases and J dropped 0 bases, with 7 bases sitting between them. CDR1 is SQVTM and CDR2 is ANQGSEA in the germline V gene. CDR3 in amino acids: CSVAGDSYEQYF. For the CDR3, the DNA is TGCAGCGTTGCAGGGGACTCCTACGAGCAGTACTTC.

This clone has just a few counts. The genes are TRBV7-2 and TRBJ1-5, with D unclear. The CDR3 consists of 15 residues. The V end lost 1 base, the J end lost 0 bases, and 7 bases lay between the germline ends. CDR1 SGHTA and CDR2 FQGNSA come from the germline V gene. The DNA of the CDR3 is TGTGCCAGCAGCTTAGGTGTTTATAGCAATCAGCCCCAGCATTTT. It encodes CASSLGVYSNQPQHF.

This clone was counted between two and nine times. The chain is built from TRBV2 and TRBJ2-3; TRBD2 aligns across 16 bases. With V trimmed by 6 bases and J by 3 bases, 6 bases remained unmatched. CDR1 is SNHLY and CDR2 is FYNNEI in the germline V gene. This CDR3 comprises 17 residues. DNA of the CDR3: TGTGCCAGCAGGACCTCGGGACTAGCGGGAGGGACAGATACGCAGTATTTT. Amino acids: CASRTSGLAGGTDTQYF.

This clone was observed a few times. The chain employs TRBV19 and TRBJ2-1; 11 bases agree with TRBD2. Germline trimming cut 4 bases from V and 7 bases from J; bases unmatched to any gene: 6. Per germline, CDR1 LNHDA and CDR2 SQIVND (reference sequence). CDR3 length equals 15 residues. The DNA of the CDR3 is TGTGCCAGTAGTAGACTAGCGGGAATACGGAATGAGCAGTTCTTC. This encodes CASSRLAGIRNEQFF.

This clone has just a few counts. This chain links TRBV11-2 with TRBJ2-7; D perhaps matches TRBD2 (5 bases). The CDR3 contains 14 residues. Germline-derived CDR1 and CDR2 are SGHAT and FQNNGV. Deletions cut 5 bases from V and 4 bases from J, with 15 bases between. The CDR3 reads CASSPGSGGYEQYF. In DNA form, the CDR3 reads TGTGCCAGCAGCCCCGGCTCTGGAGGTTACGAGCAGTACTTC.